This is a list of T cell receptor beta chains from one sample in a study of blood T cell repertoires in COVID-19. Clones were read by immunoSEQ multiplex PCR, and TCRdb kept only the in-frame ones, dropping some. The sample carries 55,000 to 80,000 clones, about 86% recorded once. What was sequenced was peripheral blood. These receptors came from a man between 65 and 85 years old with acute or convalescent COVID-19. Both conserved end residues are part of each CDR3. A D gene is named only where the DNA matches it firmly. The listing skips clone size in some rows; elsewhere it reads once, few, many or a size class.

>NA|TRBJ2-5|TRBV14|NA
CASSPRLRGYGETQYF
TGTGCCAGCAGCCCTCGCCTTAGGGGATACGGAGAGACCCAGTACTTC
>NA|TRBJ1-1|TRBV6-4|NA
CASSEGMNTEAFF
TGTGCCAGCAGCGAGGGCATGAACACTGAAGCTTTCTTT
>NA|TRBJ1-3|TRBV7-8|NA
CASSPWDSRMGNTIYF
TGTGCCAGCAGCCCTTGGGACTCTCGAATGGGAAACACCATATATTTT
>NA|TRBJ1-3|TRBV4-3|few
CASSQIQGAGNTIYF
TGCGCCAGCAGCCAAATACAGGGCGCTGGAAACACCATATATTTT
>NA|TRBJ1-6|TRBV6-2/TRBV6-3|NA
CASSTGPGVGSPLHF
TGTGCCAGCAGTACGGGCCCCGGGGTTGGGTCACCCCTCCACTTT
>TRBD2|TRBJ2-4|TRBV29-1|NA
CSVEGGSKNIQYF
TGCAGCGTTGAGGGGGGGTCCAAAAACATTCAGTACTTC
>NA|TRBJ1-2|TRBV5-4|NA
CASSDFAGITYGYTF
TGTGCCAGCAGCGACTTTGCCGGTATTACCTATGGCTACACCTTC
>TRBD1|TRBJ1-1|TRBV6-6|NA
CASSYSGGDRTPEAFF
TGTGCCAGCAGTTACTCGGGTGGGGACAGGACGCCTGAAGCTTTCTTT
>TRBD1|TRBJ2-2|TRBV7-9|once
CASTGTVGSPTGELFF
TGTGCCAGCACCGGGACAGTCGGCTCACCCACCGGGGAGCTGTTTTTT
>TRBD1|TRBJ2-1|TRBV20-1|NA
CSASLAQGAYNEQFF
TGCAGTGCTAGTCTCGCACAGGGGGCCTACAATGAGCAGTTCTTC
>TRBD2|TRBJ2-3|TRBV7-2|NA
CASSPDGSGRSDTQYF
TGTGCCAGCAGTCCTGACGGGAGCGGGAGGTCAGATACGCAGTATTTT
>NA|TRBJ1-1|TRBV5-1|once
CASSRQAENTEAFF
TGCGCCAGCAGCAGACAGGCAGAAAACACTGAAGCTTTCTTT
>NA|TRBJ1-2|TRBV7-6|few
CASSLVGLGNYGYTF
TGTGCCAGCAGCTTAGTGGGTTTGGGCAACTATGGCTACACCTTC
>NA|TRBJ1-1|TRBV2|NA
CASTRGMNTEAFF
TGTGCCAGCACCCGAGGGATGAACACTGAAGCTTTCTTT
>TRBD1|TRBJ1-1|TRBV6-5|NA
CASSRGQGRSAFF
TGTGCCAGCAGCCGAGGACAGGGAAGGTCAGCTTTCTTT
>NA|TRBJ1-1|TRBV5-1|NA
CASRHAQGSEAFF
TGCGCCAGCAGGCACGCACAGGGTAGTGAAGCTTTCTTT
>TRBD2|TRBJ2-2|TRBV6-5|NA
CAVLAAVNTGELFF
TGTGCCGTACTAGCGGCCGTTAACACCGGGGAGCTGTTTTTT
>NA|TRBJ1-6|TRBV11-2|NA
CASNNVGRTRGGNSPLHF
TGCGCCAGCAACAATGTTGGGAGGACCCGAGGTGGTAATTCACCCCTCCACTTT
>NA|TRBJ1-2|TRBV28|few
CASSSNSYGYTF
TGTGCCAGCAGTTCCAATTCCTATGGCTACACCTTC
>NA|TRBJ1-1|TRBV29-1|few
CSVVGVEAFF
TGCAGCGTTGTCGGGGTTGAAGCTTTCTTT
>NA|TRBJ2-7|TRBV20-1|NA
CSAGWDEQYF
TGCAGTGCCGGGTGGGACGAGCAGTACTTC
>NA|TRBJ2-7|TRBV19|NA
CASSMARGDEQYF
TGTGCCAGTAGTATGGCCAGGGGCGACGAGCAGTACTTC
>NA|TRBJ2-7|TRBV6-5|few
CASTHTAGQTPEQYF
TGTGCCAGCACTCACACAGCAGGCCAAACCCCCGAGCAGTACTTC
>NA|TRBJ1-1|TRBV5-5|NA
CASSGGGLNTEAFF
TGTGCCAGCAGCGGCGGAGGGCTGAACACTGAAGCTTTCTTT
>NA|TRBJ1-1|TRBV24-1|NA
CATRSGGWDTEAFF
TGTGCCACTCGTTCGGGGGGATGGGATACTGAAGCTTTCTTT
>TRBD1|TRBJ2-1|TRBV5-4|once
CASSSARDRGAHNEQFF
TGTGCCAGCAGCTCGGCCCGGGACAGGGGAGCTCACAATGAGCAGTTCTTC
>TRBD2|TRBJ2-1|TRBV27|NA
CASSLLAGVINEQFF
TGTGCCAGCAGTTTACTAGCGGGAGTAATTAATGAGCAGTTCTTC